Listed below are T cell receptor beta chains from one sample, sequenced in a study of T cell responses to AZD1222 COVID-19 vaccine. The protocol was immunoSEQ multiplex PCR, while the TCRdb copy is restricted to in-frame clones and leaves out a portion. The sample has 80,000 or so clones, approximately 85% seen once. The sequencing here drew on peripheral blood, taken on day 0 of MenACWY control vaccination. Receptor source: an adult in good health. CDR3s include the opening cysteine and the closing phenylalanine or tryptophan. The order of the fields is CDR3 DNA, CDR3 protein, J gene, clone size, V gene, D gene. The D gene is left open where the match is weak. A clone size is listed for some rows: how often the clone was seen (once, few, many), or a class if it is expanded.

cdr3_nt: TGTGCCAGCAGCTTGGGACCGGGACGCCCAAAAGCTTTCTTT
cdr3_aa: CASSLGPGRPKAFF
j_call: TRBJ1-1
clone_size: -
v_call: TRBV7-2
d_call: -

cdr3_nt: TGTGCCAGCAGTGAATCAGCCGACAGGATAAGGTCCGAGCAGTACTTC
cdr3_aa: CASSESADRIRSEQYF
j_call: TRBJ2-7
clone_size: -
v_call: TRBV25-1
d_call: -

cdr3_nt: TGTGCCTGGAGGTCGGAGGACGGGCCGGGGGCCAAAAACATTCAGTACTTC
cdr3_aa: CAWRSEDGPGAKNIQYF
j_call: TRBJ2-4
clone_size: few
v_call: TRBV30
d_call: -

cdr3_nt: TGTGCCAGCAGCGTCCGGGGTTTCGGGGGGCGATTAACCGGGGAGCTGTTTTTT
cdr3_aa: CASSVRGFGGRLTGELFF
j_call: TRBJ2-2
clone_size: -
v_call: TRBV9
d_call: -

cdr3_nt: TGTGCCAGCAGCTTGGGCCAGATCATCTCCTACAATGAGCAGTTCTTC
cdr3_aa: CASSLGQIISYNEQFF
j_call: TRBJ2-1
clone_size: once
v_call: TRBV5-8
d_call: -

cdr3_nt: TGTGCCAGCAGTTACATGGGAGGGAGAACTGAAGCTTTCTTT
cdr3_aa: CASSYMGGRTEAFF
j_call: TRBJ1-1
clone_size: -
v_call: TRBV6-2/TRBV6-3
d_call: -

cdr3_nt: TGTGCCAGCAGCTTGGTGGGGGCCTATGGCTACACCTTC
cdr3_aa: CASSLVGAYGYTF
j_call: TRBJ1-2
clone_size: -
v_call: TRBV5-4
d_call: -

cdr3_nt: TGTGCCAGCAGCGTTTCAGGCACCTGGGGCACTGAAGCTTTCTTT
cdr3_aa: CASSVSGTWGTEAFF
j_call: TRBJ1-1
clone_size: -
v_call: TRBV9
d_call: -

cdr3_nt: TGTGCCAGCAGTCTTCGAGGACAGAGCAATTCACCCCTCCACTTT
cdr3_aa: CASSLRGQSNSPLHF
j_call: TRBJ1-6
clone_size: -
v_call: TRBV27
d_call: -

cdr3_nt: TGTGCCAGCAGCCATGGGGGACTAGTATCCGGGGAGCTGTTTTTT
cdr3_aa: CASSHGGLVSGELFF
j_call: TRBJ2-2
clone_size: few
v_call: TRBV3-1/TRBV3-2
d_call: TRBD2

cdr3_nt: TGTGCCAGCAGCTTAGCTGCGGCGACCTCCAATCAGCCCCAGCATTTT
cdr3_aa: CASSLAAATSNQPQHF
j_call: TRBJ1-5
clone_size: -
v_call: TRBV7-8
d_call: -

cdr3_nt: TGCAGCGTAGTCCGGGGTCCGGGACAACGGACTGAAGCTTTCTTT
cdr3_aa: CSVVRGPGQRTEAFF
j_call: TRBJ1-1
clone_size: few
v_call: TRBV29-1
d_call: -

cdr3_nt: TGTGCCAGCAGTCCTTGGGACAGGGAAATCACTGAAGCTTTCTTT
cdr3_aa: CASSPWDREITEAFF
j_call: TRBJ1-1
clone_size: -
v_call: TRBV27
d_call: TRBD1

cdr3_nt: TGTGCCAGCAGTTTAAGTTTGGGGGAGCTGTTTTTT
cdr3_aa: CASSLSLGELFF
j_call: TRBJ2-2
clone_size: -
v_call: TRBV28
d_call: -

cdr3_nt: TGTGCCAGCAGCTTAGACGGGGTCGGGTCAGATACGCAGTATTTT
cdr3_aa: CASSLDGVGSDTQYF
j_call: TRBJ2-3
clone_size: -
v_call: TRBV11-2
d_call: -

cdr3_nt: TGTGCCAGCAGCTTATTCCCTAGCGGGGGTCAAGAGACCCAGTACTTC
cdr3_aa: CASSLFPSGGQETQYF
j_call: TRBJ2-5
clone_size: -
v_call: TRBV7-2
d_call: TRBD2

cdr3_nt: TGTGCCAGCAGCCCGACAGGGCTCGATCAGCCCCAGCATTTT
cdr3_aa: CASSPTGLDQPQHF
j_call: TRBJ1-5
clone_size: -
v_call: TRBV7-9
d_call: TRBD1

cdr3_nt: TGTGCCAGCAGCAGAACCTCCGGGACAGGGCACGTTCAGCCCCAGCATTTT
cdr3_aa: CASSRTSGTGHVQPQHF
j_call: TRBJ1-5
clone_size: -
v_call: TRBV5-4
d_call: TRBD1